The 16 T cell receptor beta chains below were found in one sample sequenced in a study of T cell repertoires in cytomegalovirus infection. From the reads, TCRdb called clonotypes with MiXCR, one entry per CDR3 protein. Of fewer than 550,000 distinct CDR3 sequences in the sample, roughly 10% were seen once. Sequencing was carried out using PBMCs. These receptors were taken from a human donor in good health (CMV status not recorded). Some clones in this sample may be carry-over from other donors' samples.

This clonotype has a handful of counts. At one end the junction does not follow the germline gene, possibly because of a read error. The rearrangement joins TRBV19 to TRBJ2-1; D unresolved. Germline V gene sequence: CDR1 LNHDA, CDR2 SQIVND (reference sequence). This CDR3 has 14 amino acids. CDR3 nucleotide sequence: TGTACCAGTAGCCTTTCCCCCGGCAACAATGAGCAGTTCTTC. This translates into CTSSLSPGNNEQFF.

A few counts support this clonotype. V is TRBV5-5 and J is TRBJ2-7; weak D call: TRBD2 (6 bases). V lost 0 bases and J 7 bases, leaving 20 bases between the germline ends. Germline lookup yields CDR1 SGHKS and CDR2 YYEKEE (reference sequence). This CDR3 is 16 amino acids long. The CDR3 bases are TGTGCCAGCAGCTTGGTCGGTACGGGAGCGAACTGGGAGCAGTACTTC. Its protein is CASSLVGTGANWEQYF.

This chain joins TRBV4-2 and TRBJ2-2; D may be TRBD1 (6 bases). The CDR3 sequence is 16 residues long. V shed 5 bases and J shed 7 bases, with 20 bases lying between them. CDR1 and CDR2 from the germline V gene are LGHNA and YNFKEQ. CDR3 DNA: TGTGCCAGCAGCTCGGGACATCGTCTGACCATCGGGGAGCTGTTTTTT. Its protein is CASSSGHRLTIGELFF.

The sample holds many counts of this clonotype. The V and J genes are TRBV19 and TRBJ2-2; maybe TRBD2 (6 bases). Trimming cost V 7 bases and J 0 bases, with 18 bases left between them. Germline CDR1 LNHDA, CDR2 SQIVND (reference sequence). This CDR3 is built from 17 residues. This CDR3 reads CASTMGGRPTNTGELFF. The CDR3 DNA follows: TGTGCCAGTACTATGGGGGGACGGCCAACGAACACCGGGGAGCTGTTTTTT. The full variable domain, in which reference TRBV19 and TRBJ2-2 provide the parts outside the CDR3, is DGGITQSPKYLFRKEGQNVTLSCEQNLNHDAMYWYRQDPGQGLRLIYYSQIVNDFQKGDIAEGYSVSREKKESFPLTVTSAQKNPTAFYLCASTMGGRPTNTGELFFGEGSRLTVL.

Ten or more counts support this clonotype. The genes are TRBV12-3 or TRBV12-4 and TRBJ2-5; the match to TRBD2 covers 11 bases. There are 15 residues in the CDR3. The V segment lost 3 bases and the J segment 1 base; nucleotides outside the gene matches: 1. CDR3 loop: CASSFGTSGQETQYF. Written as DNA, the CDR3 is TGTGCCAGCAGTTTTGGGACTAGCGGCCAAGAGACCCAGTACTTC.

This clonotype was recorded many times. V gene TRBV7-6 combines with J gene TRBJ2-2; D remains ambiguous. This CDR3 contains 14 residues. V lost 3 bases to trimming and J lost 4 bases, with 9 bases between them. Germline V lookup: CDR1 SGHVS, CDR2 FNYEAQ. The CDR3 DNA reads TGTGCCAGCAGCTTGAGACGTGCCACCGGGGAGCTGTTTTTT. This sequence encodes CASSLRRATGELFF.

This clonotype was detected a few times. V gene TRBV5-1 combines with J gene TRBJ2-2; 7 nucleotides align to TRBD2. CDR3 length: 16 residues. Looked up from germline, CDR1 is SGHRS and CDR2 is YFSETQ. Trimming took 3 bases from V and 2 from J; bases not matched to a gene: 7. The DNA of the CDR3 is TGCGCCAGCAGCTCCGGGACTAACTTAAACACCGGGGAGCTGTTTTTT. Its translation is CASSSGTNLNTGELFF. Using reference TRBV5-1 and TRBJ2-2 for the parts outside the CDR3, the full variable domain is KAGVTQTPRYLIKTRGQQVTLSCSPISGHRSVSWYQQTPGQGLQFLFEYFSETQRNKGNFPGRFSGRQFSNSRSEMNVSTLELGDSALYLCASSSGTNLNTGELFFGEGSRLTVL.

This clonotype was seen ten or more times. V gene TRBV11-2 combines with J gene TRBJ1-1, with 7 positions matching TRBD1. CDR1 and CDR2 (germline): SGHAT, FQNNGV. J lost 1 base, V lost 7 bases, and 9 bases had no gene match. The CDR3 is made up of 15 amino acids. CDR3 protein: CASTKGTDENTEAFF. The CDR3, as DNA: TGTGCCAGCACCAAGGGGACAGATGAGAACACTGAAGCTTTCTTT.

This clonotype appeared many times. The rearrangement joins TRBV6-5 to TRBJ2-7, with D maybe TRBD1 (6 bases). Germline CDR1 reads MNHEY; CDR2 reads SVGAGI. The CDR3 is 14 amino acids. The germline V and J ends were trimmed by 5 bases and 5 bases, with 16 bases remaining between them. CDR3 DNA: TGTGCCAGCAGTCCACAGGGTTGGAGGCACGAGCAGTACTTC. Amino acid sequence: CASSPQGWRHEQYF.

This clonotype came up many times. The chain joins TRBV6-1 to TRBJ2-1; D possibly corresponds to TRBD1 (6 bases). The CDR3 has 11 residues. V gave up 7 bases and J gave up 14 bases, with 15 bases separating them. The germline gives CDR1 MNHNS, CDR2 SASEGT. As DNA, the CDR3 is TGTGCCAGCAACTCGAGGGGGAGTAAGTTCTTC. Translation gives CASNSRGSKFF.

The rearrangement uses TRBV20-1 and TRBJ1-5, with 9 bases that match TRBD1. Germline V gene lookup returns CDR1 DFQATT and CDR2 SNEGSKA (reference sequence). The CDR3 is 13 residues long. J gave up 3 bases and V 6 bases, and 3 bases lay outside the gene matches. The CDR3 region is CSAGTGYNQPQHF. CDR3 sequence (DNA): TGCAGTGCCGGGACAGGGTACAATCAGCCCCAGCATTTT.

This clonotype came up many times. The chain is built from TRBV7-2 and TRBJ1-3; D gene ambiguous. Germline V gene lookup returns CDR1 SGHTA and CDR2 FQGNSA. V lost 2 bases and J 0 bases, leaving 5 bases between the germline ends. The CDR3 has 14 residues. The CDR3 sequence is CASSLKSSGNTIYF. The CDR3, as DNA: TGTGCCAGCAGCTTAAAGAGCTCTGGAAACACCATATATTTT.

In its sample, this clonotype was seen many times. The chain employs TRBV7-8 and TRBJ2-1; 7 bases are shared with TRBD2. Germline CDR1 and CDR2: SGHVS and FQNEAQ. CDR3 size: 15 residues. V lost 3 bases to trimming and J lost 2 bases; unmatched junction nucleotides: 4. CDR3 residues: CASSFGRDPYNEQFF. In nucleotides, the CDR3 is TGTGCCAGCAGCTTTGGGAGGGACCCCTACAATGAGCAGTTCTTC.

The sample holds many counts of this clonotype. This chain links TRBV13 with TRBJ1-1, with a tentative D call TRBD1 (5 bases). Trimming left V 4 bases short and J 5 bases short, with 14 bases between. This CDR3 has 14 amino acids. Germline CDR1 reads PRHDT; CDR2 reads FYEKMQ (reference sequence). The CDR3 region has the DNA TGTGCCAGCAGCTCACCGGGACCAAAAACTGAAGCTTTCTTT. This codes for CASSSPGPKTEAFF.

This chain joins TRBV20-1 and TRBJ2-5, with D possibly being TRBD1 (5 bases). The CDR3 extends over 13 amino acids. Per germline, CDR1 DFQATT and CDR2 SNEGSKA (reference sequence). CDR3 bases: TGCAGCCCTGGGGCTACCCAACAAGAGACCCAGTACTTC. Protein: CSPGATQQETQYF.

The chain links TRBV10-3 to TRBJ2-3; D gene uncertain. This CDR3 comprises 14 residues. Germline CDR1 reads ENHRY; CDR2 reads SYGVKD. The ends were cut back, 8 bases at V and 2 bases at J, with 14 bases in the middle. The CDR3: CAIARTDYTDTQYF. DNA of the CDR3: TGTGCCATCGCACGGACGGATTACACAGATACGCAGTATTTT.